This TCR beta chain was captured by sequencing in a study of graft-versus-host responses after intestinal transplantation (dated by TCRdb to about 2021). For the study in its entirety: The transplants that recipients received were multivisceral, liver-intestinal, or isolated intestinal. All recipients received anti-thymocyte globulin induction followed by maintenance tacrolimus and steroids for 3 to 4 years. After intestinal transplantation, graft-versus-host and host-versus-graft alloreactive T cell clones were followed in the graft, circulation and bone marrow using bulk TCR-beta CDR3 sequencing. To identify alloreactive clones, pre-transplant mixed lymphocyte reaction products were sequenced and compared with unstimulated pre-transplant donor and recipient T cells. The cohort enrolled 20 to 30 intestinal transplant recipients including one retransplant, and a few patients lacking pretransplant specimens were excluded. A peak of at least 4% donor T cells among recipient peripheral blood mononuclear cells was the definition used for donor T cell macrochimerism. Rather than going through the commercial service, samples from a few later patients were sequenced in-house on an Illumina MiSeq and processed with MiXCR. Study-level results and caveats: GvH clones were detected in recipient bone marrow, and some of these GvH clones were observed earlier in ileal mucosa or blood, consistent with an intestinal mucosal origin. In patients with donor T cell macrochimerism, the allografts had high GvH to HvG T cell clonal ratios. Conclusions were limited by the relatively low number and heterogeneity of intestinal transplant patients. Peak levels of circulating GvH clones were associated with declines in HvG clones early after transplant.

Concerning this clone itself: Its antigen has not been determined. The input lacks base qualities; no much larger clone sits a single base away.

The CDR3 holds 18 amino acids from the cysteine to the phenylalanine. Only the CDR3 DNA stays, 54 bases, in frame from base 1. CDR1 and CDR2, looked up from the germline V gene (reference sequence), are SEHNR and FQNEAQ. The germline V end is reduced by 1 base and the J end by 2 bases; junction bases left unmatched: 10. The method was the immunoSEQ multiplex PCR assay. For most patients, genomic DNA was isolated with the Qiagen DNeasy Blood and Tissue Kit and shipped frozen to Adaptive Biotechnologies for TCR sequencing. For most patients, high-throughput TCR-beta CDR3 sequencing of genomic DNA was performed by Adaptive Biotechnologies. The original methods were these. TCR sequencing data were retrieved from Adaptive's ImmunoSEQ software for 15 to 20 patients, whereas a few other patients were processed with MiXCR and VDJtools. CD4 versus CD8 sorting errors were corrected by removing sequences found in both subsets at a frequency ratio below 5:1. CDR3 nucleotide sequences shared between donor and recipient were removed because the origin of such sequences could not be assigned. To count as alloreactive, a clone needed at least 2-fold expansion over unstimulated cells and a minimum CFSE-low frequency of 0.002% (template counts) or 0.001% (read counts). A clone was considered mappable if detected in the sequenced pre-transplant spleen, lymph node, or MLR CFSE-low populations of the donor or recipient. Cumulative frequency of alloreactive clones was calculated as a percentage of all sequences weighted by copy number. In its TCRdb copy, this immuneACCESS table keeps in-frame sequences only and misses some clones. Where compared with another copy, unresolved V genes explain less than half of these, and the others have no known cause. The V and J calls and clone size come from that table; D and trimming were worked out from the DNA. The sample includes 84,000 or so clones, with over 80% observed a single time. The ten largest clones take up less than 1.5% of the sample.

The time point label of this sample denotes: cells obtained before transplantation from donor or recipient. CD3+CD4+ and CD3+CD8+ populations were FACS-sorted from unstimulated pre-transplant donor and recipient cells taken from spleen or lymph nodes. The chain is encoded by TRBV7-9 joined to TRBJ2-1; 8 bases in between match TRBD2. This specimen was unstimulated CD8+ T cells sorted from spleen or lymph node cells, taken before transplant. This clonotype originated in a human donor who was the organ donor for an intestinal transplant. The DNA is TGTGCCAGCAGCTTAGTCTTCGGACTAGCTCCACCCTACAATGAGCAGTTCTTC. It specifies CASSLVFGLAPPYNEQFF.